This TCR beta chain came from a study of neurological immune-mediated disorders. The time point was: technical triplicate 3. Trimming cost V 0 bases and J 3 bases, with 13 bases left between them. Per germline, CDR1 SGHRS and CDR2 YFSETQ. The CDR3 is made up of 16 amino acids. TCRdb called the 5' RACE reads again in MiXCR, with one record for every CDR3 protein. The sample holds nearly 45,000 distinct CDR3 sequences, 20% to 25% seen once. This clonotype was counted at least ten times. Sequencing was performed on PBMCs. The clonotype was recovered from a man aged 55 to 69 with HTLV-1-associated myelopathy (HAM/TSP). The genes are TRBV5-1 and TRBJ2-1; weak D call: TRBD2 (5 bases). The CDR3, as DNA: TGCGCCAGCAGCTTGGCTAGCTCCCCCAACTACAATGAGCAGTTCTTC. Protein sequence: CASSLASSPNYNEQFF.